This TCR beta chain originates from a study of control samples from healthy donors and cancer patients. Trimming cost V 0 bases and J 2 bases, with 8 bases left between them. This CDR3 is 15 amino acids long. Per the germline V gene, CDR1 is LGHDT and CDR2 is YNNKEL (reference sequence). Assay used: immunoSEQ multiplex PCR; TCRdb lists only in-frame clones, some missing. Of over 85,000 clones listed, 85% to 90% are singletons. The sequence came from a woman aged 50 to 60 with colorectal cancer. V and J are TRBV3-1 (or the pseudogene TRBV3-2) and TRBJ2-1, with D perhaps TRBD1 (5 bases). The source material was PBMCs. The CDR3 is CASSQDLGAYNEQFF. The CDR3 DNA reads TGTGCCAGCAGCCAAGATTTAGGGGCCTACAATGAGCAGTTCTTC.